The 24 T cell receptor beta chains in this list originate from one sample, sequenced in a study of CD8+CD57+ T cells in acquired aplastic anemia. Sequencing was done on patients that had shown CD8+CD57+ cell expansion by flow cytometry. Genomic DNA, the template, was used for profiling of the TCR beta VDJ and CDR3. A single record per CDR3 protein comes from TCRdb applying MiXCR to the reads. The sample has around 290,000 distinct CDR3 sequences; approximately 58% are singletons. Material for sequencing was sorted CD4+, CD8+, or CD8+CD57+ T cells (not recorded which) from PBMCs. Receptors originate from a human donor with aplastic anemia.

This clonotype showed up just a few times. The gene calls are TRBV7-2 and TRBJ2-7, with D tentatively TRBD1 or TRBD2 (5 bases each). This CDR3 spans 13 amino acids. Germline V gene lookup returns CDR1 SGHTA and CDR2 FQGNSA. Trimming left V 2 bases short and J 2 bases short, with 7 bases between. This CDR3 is CASSLPGPYEQYF. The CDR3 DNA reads TGTGCCAGCAGCTTACCGGGGCCCTACGAGCAGTACTTC. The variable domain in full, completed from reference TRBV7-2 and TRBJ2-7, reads GAGVSQSPSNKVTEKGKDVELRCDPISGHTALYWYRQSLGQGLEFLIYFQGNSAPDKSGLPSDRFSAERTGGSVSTLTIQRTQQEDSAVYLCASSLPGPYEQYFGPGTRLTVT.

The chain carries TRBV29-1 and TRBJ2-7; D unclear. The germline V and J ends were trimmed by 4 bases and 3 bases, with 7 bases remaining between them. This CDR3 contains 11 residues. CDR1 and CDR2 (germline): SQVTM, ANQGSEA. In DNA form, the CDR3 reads TGCAGCGTTGGGTCCGACTACGAGCAGTACTTC. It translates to CSVGSDYEQYF.

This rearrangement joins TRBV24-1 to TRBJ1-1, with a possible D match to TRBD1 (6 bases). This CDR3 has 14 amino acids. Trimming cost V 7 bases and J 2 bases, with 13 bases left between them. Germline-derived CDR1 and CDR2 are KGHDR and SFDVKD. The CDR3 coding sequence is TGTGCCACCAGAGCGACAGGAGTCAACACTGAAGCTTTCTTT. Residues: CATRATGVNTEAFF.

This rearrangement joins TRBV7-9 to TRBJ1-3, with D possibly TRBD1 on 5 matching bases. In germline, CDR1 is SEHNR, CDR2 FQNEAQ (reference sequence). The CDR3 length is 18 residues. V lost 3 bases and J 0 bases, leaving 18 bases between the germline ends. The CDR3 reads CASSFSTGAGTSGNTIYF. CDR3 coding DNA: TGTGCCAGCAGCTTTAGTACCGGGGCAGGGACCTCTGGAAACACCATATATTTT.

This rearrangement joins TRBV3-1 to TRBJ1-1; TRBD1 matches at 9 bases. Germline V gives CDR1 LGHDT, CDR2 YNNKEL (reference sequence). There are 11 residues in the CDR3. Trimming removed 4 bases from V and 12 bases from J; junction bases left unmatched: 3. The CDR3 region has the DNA TGTGCCAGCAGCCGGGACAGGGATTCTTTCTTT. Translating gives CASSRDRDSFF.

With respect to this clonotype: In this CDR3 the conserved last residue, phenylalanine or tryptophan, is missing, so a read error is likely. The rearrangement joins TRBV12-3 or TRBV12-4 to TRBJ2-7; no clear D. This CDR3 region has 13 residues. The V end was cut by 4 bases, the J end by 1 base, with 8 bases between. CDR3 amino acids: CASSSGRSYEQYS. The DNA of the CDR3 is TGTGCCAGCAGTTCCGGTCGGTCCTACGAGCAGTACTCC.

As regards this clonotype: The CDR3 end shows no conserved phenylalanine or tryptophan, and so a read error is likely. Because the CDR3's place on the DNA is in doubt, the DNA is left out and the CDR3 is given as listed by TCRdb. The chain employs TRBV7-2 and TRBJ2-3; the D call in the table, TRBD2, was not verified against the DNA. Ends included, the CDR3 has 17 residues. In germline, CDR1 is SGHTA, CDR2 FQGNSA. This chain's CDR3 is CASSQGLAGVEHRYAVV.

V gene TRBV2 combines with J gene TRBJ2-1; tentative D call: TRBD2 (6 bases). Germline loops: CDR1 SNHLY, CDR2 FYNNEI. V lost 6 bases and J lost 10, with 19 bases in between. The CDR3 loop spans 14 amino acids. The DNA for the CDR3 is TGTGCCAGCAGGAGGGGAGGTGGGCTACACGAGCAGTTCTTC. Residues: CASRRGGGLHEQFF.

The chain's CDR3 is CATSENSVEAFF. CDR3 sequence (DNA): TGTGCCACCAGTGAAAATTCGGTGGAAGCTTTCTTT. The gene calls are TRBV24-1 and TRBJ1-1; D is undetermined. Germline loops: CDR1 KGHDR, CDR2 SFDVKD. CDR3 length: 12 amino acids. With 4 bases removed from V and 8 bases from J, the gap between germline ends came to 10 bases.

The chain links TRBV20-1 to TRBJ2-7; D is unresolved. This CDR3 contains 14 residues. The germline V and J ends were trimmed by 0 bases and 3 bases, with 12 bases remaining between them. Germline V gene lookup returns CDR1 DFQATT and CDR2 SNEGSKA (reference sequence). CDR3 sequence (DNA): TGCAGTGCTAGAGATCTGGTGTCCGACTACGAGCAGTACTTC. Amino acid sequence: CSARDLVSDYEQYF.

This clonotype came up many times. This chain's CDR3 is CASSLAGGTDTQYF. The DNA of the CDR3 is TGTGCCAGCAGCTTAGCGGGGGGCACAGATACGCAGTATTTT. The rearrangement links TRBV7-2 to TRBJ2-3; perhaps D is TRBD1 or TRBD2 (5 bases each). The germline V and J ends were trimmed by 0 bases and 1 base, with 5 bases remaining between them. The CDR3 length is 14 residues. Germline CDR1 is SGHTA and CDR2 is FQGNSA.

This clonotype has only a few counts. CDR3 bases: TGTGCCAGCAGCCCGACAGGGGGCCACACAGATACGCAGTATTTT. Residues: CASSPTGGHTDTQYF. The genes are TRBV2 and TRBJ2-3, with 10 bases matching TRBD1. V dropped 6 bases and J dropped 2; count of bases not matched to a gene: 5. The CDR3 covers 15 residues. Germline CDR1 and CDR2: SNHLY and FYNNEI.

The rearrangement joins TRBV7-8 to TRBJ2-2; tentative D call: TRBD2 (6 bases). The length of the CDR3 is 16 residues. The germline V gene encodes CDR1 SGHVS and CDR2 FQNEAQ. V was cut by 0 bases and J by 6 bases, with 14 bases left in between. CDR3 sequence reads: CASSLARVGGAGELFF. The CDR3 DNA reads TGTGCCAGCAGCTTAGCGCGGGTGGGCGGGGCCGGGGAGCTGTTTTTT.

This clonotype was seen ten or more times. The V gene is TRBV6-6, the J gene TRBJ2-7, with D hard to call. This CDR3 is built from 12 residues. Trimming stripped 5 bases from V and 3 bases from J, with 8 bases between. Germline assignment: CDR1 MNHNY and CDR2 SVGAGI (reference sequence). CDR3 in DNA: TGTGCCAGCAGTAACTACATCTACGAGCAGTACTTC. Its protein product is CASSNYIYEQYF.

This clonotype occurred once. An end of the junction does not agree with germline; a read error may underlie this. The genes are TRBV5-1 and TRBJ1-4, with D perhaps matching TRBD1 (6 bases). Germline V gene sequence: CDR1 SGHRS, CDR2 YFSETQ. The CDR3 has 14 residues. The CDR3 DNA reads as TGCGCCAGCATCTTGGGGGGACAAAATGAAAAACTGTTTTTT. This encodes CASILGGQNEKLFF.

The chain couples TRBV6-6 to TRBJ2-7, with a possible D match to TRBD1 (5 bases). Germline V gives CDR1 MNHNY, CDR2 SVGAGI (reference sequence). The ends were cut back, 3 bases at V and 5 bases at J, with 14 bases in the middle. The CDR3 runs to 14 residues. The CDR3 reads CASSYVARVHEQYF. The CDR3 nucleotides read TGTGCCAGCAGTTATGTCGCCAGGGTCCACGAGCAGTACTTC.

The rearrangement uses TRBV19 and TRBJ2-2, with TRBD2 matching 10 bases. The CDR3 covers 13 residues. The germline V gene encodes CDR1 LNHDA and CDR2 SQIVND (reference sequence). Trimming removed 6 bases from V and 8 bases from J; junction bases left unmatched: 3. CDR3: CASSQTSGGELFF. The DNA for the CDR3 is TGTGCCAGTAGCCAGACTAGCGGGGGGGAGCTGTTTTTT.

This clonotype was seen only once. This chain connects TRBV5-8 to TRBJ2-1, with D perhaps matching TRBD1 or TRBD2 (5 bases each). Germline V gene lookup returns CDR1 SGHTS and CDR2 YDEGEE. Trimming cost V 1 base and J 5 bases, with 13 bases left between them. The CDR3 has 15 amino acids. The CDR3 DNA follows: TGTGCCAGCAGCTTGTGGACACTAGTAAACAATGAGCAGTTCTTC. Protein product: CASSLWTLVNNEQFF.

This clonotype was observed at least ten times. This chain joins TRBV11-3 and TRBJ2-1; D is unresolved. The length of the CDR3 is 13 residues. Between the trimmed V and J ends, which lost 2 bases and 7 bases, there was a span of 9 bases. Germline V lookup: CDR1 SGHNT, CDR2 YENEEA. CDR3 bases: TGTGCCAGCAGCTTAACCTGGCGGAATGAGCAGTTCTTC. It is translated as CASSLTWRNEQFF.

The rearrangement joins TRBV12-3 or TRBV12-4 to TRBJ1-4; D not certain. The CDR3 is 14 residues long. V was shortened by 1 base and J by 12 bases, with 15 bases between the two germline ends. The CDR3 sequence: CASSLGGFGEELFF. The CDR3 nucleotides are TGTGCCAGCAGTTTAGGTGGGTTTGGCGAAGAACTGTTTTTT.

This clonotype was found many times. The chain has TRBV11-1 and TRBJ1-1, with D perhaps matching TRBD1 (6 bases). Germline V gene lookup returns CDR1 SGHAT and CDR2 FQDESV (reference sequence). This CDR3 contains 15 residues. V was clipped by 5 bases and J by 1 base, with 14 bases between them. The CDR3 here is CASSRGQGRNTEAFF. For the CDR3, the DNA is TGTGCCAGCAGCCGAGGTCAGGGGAGGAACACTGAAGCTTTCTTT.

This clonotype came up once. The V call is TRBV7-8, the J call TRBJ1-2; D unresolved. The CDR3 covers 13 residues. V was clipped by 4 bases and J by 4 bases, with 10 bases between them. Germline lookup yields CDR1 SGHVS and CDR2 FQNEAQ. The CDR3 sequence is CASSSGGPYGYTF. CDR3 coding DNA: TGTGCCAGCAGCTCGGGAGGACCCTATGGCTACACCTTC. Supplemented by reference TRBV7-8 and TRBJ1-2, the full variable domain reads GAGVSQSPRYKVAKRGQDVALRCDPISGHVSLFWYQQALGQGPEFLTYFQNEAQLDKSGLPSDRFFAERPEGSVSTLKIQRTQQEDSAVYLCASSSGGPYGYTFGSGTRLTVV.

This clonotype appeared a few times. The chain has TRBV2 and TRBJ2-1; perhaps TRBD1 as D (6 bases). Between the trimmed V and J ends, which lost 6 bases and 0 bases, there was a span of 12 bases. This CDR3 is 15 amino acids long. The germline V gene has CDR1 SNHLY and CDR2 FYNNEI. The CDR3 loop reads CASSPLQGSYNEQFF. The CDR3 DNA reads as TGTGCCAGCAGCCCATTACAGGGCTCCTACAATGAGCAGTTCTTC.

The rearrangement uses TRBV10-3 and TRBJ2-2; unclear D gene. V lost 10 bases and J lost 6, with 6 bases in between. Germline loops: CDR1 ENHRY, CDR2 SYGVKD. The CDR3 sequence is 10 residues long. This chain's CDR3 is CATRSGELFF. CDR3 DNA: TGTGCCACCCGATCCGGGGAGCTGTTTTTT.